Listed below are T cell receptor beta chains from one sample, sequenced in a study of blood T cell repertoires in COVID-19. This table comes from immunoSEQ multiplex PCR, and its TCRdb copy is limited to in-frame clones, with some not included. This sample has more than 200,000 clones; approximately 87% occur once, and the top ten carry around 2.6%. The sample consisted of peripheral blood. The receptors here all came from a woman in her sixties or seventies with active or convalescent COVID-19. CDR3s leave out the opening cysteine and the closing phenylalanine or tryptophan. The D gene is left open where the match is weak.

J gene	D gene	V gene	CDR3 protein
TRBJ2-1	TRBD1	TRBV11-1	ASSPSPGQGLNEQF
TRBJ2-7	.	TRBV6-5	ASTAGDSYEQY
TRBJ2-1	.	TRBV19	ASSSPRHYNEQF
TRBJ1-1	TRBD1	TRBV10-3	AISPGTGGVTEAF
TRBJ2-2	.	TRBV12-3/TRBV12-4	ASGGTNTGELF
TRBJ1-1	TRBD1	TRBV7-2	ASSPGTANTEAF
TRBJ2-2	TRBD1	TRBV27	ASSLFFPGQGILTGELF
TRBJ2-7	TRBD1	TRBV19	ASSPRTGGGGEQY
TRBJ1-5	.	TRBV19	ASRGPGANQPQH
TRBJ1-2	.	TRBV3-1/TRBV3-2	ASSLGQYIGGYT
TRBJ2-3	.	TRBV7-9	ASSRQSGDTQY
TRBJ2-3	.	TRBV5-6	ASSLHRGGGTDTQY
TRBJ2-1	.	TRBV12-5	ASGLVQNNEQF
TRBJ2-3	.	TRBV28	ASSFGEVVTQY
TRBJ2-2	TRBD2	TRBV3-1/TRBV3-2	ASSQAGLAANTGELF
TRBJ2-5	TRBD1	TRBV6-5	ASRDRGGGETQY
TRBJ1-3	.	TRBV5-1	ASRATGPYSGNTIY
TRBJ2-7	TRBD2	TRBV27	ASTNHSGRAYYEQY
TRBJ2-5	TRBD2	TRBV7-7	ASSGTRGGTQY
TRBJ1-2	.	TRBV27	ASSPTGNYGYT
TRBJ1-2	TRBD1	TRBV10-3	AISGGTGNYGYT
TRBJ2-5	.	TRBV2	ASSEIRETQY
TRBJ2-3	TRBD2	TRBV5-1	ASSPGTSGDTQY
TRBJ1-1	.	TRBV2	ASTPRGGLPEAF
TRBJ2-6	.	TRBV18	ASSPRAQGSSGANVLT
TRBJ2-4	.	TRBV3-1/TRBV3-2	ASSQEGTGGGQY
TRBJ2-7	TRBD1	TRBV4-1	ASSQIRTGYEQY
TRBJ2-1	.	TRBV19	ASSTIDREQF
TRBJ1-1	.	TRBV30	AWSVLAEAF
TRBJ1-2	.	TRBV6-2/TRBV6-3	ASSWGTYGYT
TRBJ2-3	.	TRBV7-9	ASSASGGDTQY
TRBJ1-1	.	TRBV4-3	ASSQRLNTEAF
TRBJ2-5	TRBD2	TRBV10-1	ASSEPRGEETQY
TRBJ2-2	TRBD2	TRBV2	ASRLAGNTGELF
TRBJ2-2	.	TRBV10-3	AISGGGNTGELF
TRBJ1-3	.	TRBV5-1	ASKKDSWATGNTIY
TRBJ1-2	.	TRBV5-1	ASSFEGVYGYT
TRBJ1-1	TRBD1	TRBV6-2/TRBV6-3	ASSWNRGTEAF
TRBJ1-1	TRBD1	TRBV28	ASQNPGQGGTEAF
TRBJ1-2	TRBD1	TRBV5-5	ASSSSGTDYGYT
TRBJ2-5	.	TRBV5-1	ASSLDPGAWETQY
TRBJ1-6	TRBD1	TRBV4-3	ASSQGTGFNSPLH
TRBJ1-1	.	TRBV6-5	ASTYRLNTEAF
TRBJ1-2	TRBD1	TRBV27	ASSLRTGNGNYGYT